This T cell receptor beta chain was observed in a study of cytomegalovirus exposure and HLA in healthy donors. Study-wide points: Sequencing likely generated an artifact that appeared as a cluster of highly shared sequence variants. Rare TCR sequences predominated, though certain public TCRs were found in many donors.

The PCR employed 60 Vbeta primers together with 13 Jbeta primers. TCRdb's copy holds only in-frame clones and misses some; the assay was immunoSEQ multiplex PCR. The sample consists of about 84,000 clones, more than 50% of them appearing once. Turning to this clone: Antigen: not known.

This CDR3 has 16 amino acids. Between the trimmed V and J ends, which lost 0 bases and 8 bases, there was a span of 19 bases. Germline-derived CDR1 and CDR2 are LGHNA and YSLEER. Sequenced sample: PBMCs. This sequence was found in a woman aged 40-49 years in good health and CMV-seropositive. The rearrangement uses TRBV4-3 and TRBJ1-2, with D possibly TRBD1 on 5 matching bases. The CDR3 loop is CASSQDGPGTLGGYTF. The CDR3 DNA reads as TGCGCCAGCAGCCAAGATGGGCCCGGGACTCTTGGGGGCTACACCTTC.